The 28 T cell receptor beta chains below all came from one sample that was sequenced in a study of vaccination and CD4 T cells after COVID-19. Which antigens these TCRs recognize remains unknown. Treatment given: roughly ten-day PBMC culture with coronavirus spike peptide pools or control peptides (ViraFEST assay). Once obtained from cultured CD4+ T cells, the DNA was sequenced using the Oncomine TCR Beta short-read assay. MiXCR, run by TCRdb on the PCR reads, gives a single entry per CDR3 protein. The sample yields under 4,500 distinct CDR3 sequences, around 21% seen once. The sample was CD4+ T cells from blood, cultured in vitro. The receptors were sampled from a human donor who had recovered from COVID-19.

The chain links TRBV29-1 to TRBJ2-7; D remains ambiguous. Germline V lookup: CDR1 SQVTM, CDR2 ANQGSEA. V was pared by 8 bases and J by 5 bases, with 13 bases between. CDR3 length: 11 residues. This chain's CDR3 is CSLGFSHEQYF. DNA for the CDR3: TGCAGCTTGGGATTTTCCCACGAGCAGTACTTC.

The V gene is TRBV19, the J gene TRBJ1-5; tentative D call: TRBD1 (6 bases). Germline V gene sequence: CDR1 LNHDA, CDR2 SQIVND (reference sequence). V gave up 5 bases and J gave up 4 bases, with 15 bases separating them. This CDR3 is built from 15 residues. The CDR3 DNA reads TGTGCCAGTAGTCTTCTGACAGGTGTTAATCAGCCCCAGCATTTT. Translated: CASSLLTGVNQPQHF.

This chain links TRBV6-1 with TRBJ2-2; possible D gene TRBD1, 5 bases. Germline lookup yields CDR1 MNHNS and CDR2 SASEGT. V was cut by 5 bases and J by 3 bases, with 16 bases left in between. This CDR3 contains 16 residues. CDR3 DNA sequence: TGTGCCAGCAGTCCCCTCCTTGACAGATACACCGGGGAGCTGTTTTTT. It yields the protein CASSPLLDRYTGELFF.

This sequence joins TRBV12-3 or TRBV12-4 and TRBJ2-6, with D perhaps TRBD2 (6 bases). V was clipped by 3 bases and J by 4 bases, with 10 bases between them. The CDR3 spans 15 residues. This CDR3 is CASSLGGSGANVLTF. The CDR3 DNA follows: TGTGCCAGCAGTTTGGGGGGTTCAGGGGCCAACGTCCTGACTTTC.

This clonotype was seen just once. The junction departs from the called germline gene at one end, perhaps through a read error. The chain uses TRBV2 and TRBJ2-2; 8 bases fit TRBD1. The CDR3 spans 14 residues. Germline assignment: CDR1 SNHLY and CDR2 FYNNEI. The CDR3 protein is CASSIQGAGGEPFF. Here the CDR3 DNA reads TGTGCCAGCAGCATTCAGGGGGCTGGCGGGGAGCCGTTTTTT.

Within the sample, this clonotype is medium-sized. This sequence joins TRBV6-5 and TRBJ1-2; D might be TRBD1 (5 bases). Germline CDR1 MNHEY, CDR2 SVGAGI. The CDR3 is 13 amino acids. V gave up 2 bases and J gave up 4 bases, with 8 bases separating them. CDR3 residues: CASSYGGGYGYTF. Here the CDR3 DNA reads TGTGCCAGCAGTTACGGGGGAGGCTATGGCTACACCTTC.

DNA for the CDR3: TGCAGTGCTAGAGCCCCGGGACAGGGATACCAGCCCCAGCATTTT. Amino acid sequence: CSARAPGQGYQPQHF. V usage is TRBV20-1 and J usage is TRBJ1-5, with TRBD1 matching over 9 bases. The V segment lost 1 base and the J segment 7 bases; nucleotides outside the gene matches: 8. The CDR3 sequence is 15 residues long. Germline CDR1 and CDR2: DFQATT and SNEGSKA (reference sequence).

The rearrangement uses TRBV11-1 and TRBJ2-6; D gene unclear. CDR1 and CDR2 from the germline V gene are SGHAT and FQDESV (reference sequence). The CDR3 has 13 amino acids. Trimming pared 7 bases from V and 1 base from J, leaving 5 bases between. The CDR3 sequence is CASTRSGANVLTF. CDR3 DNA sequence: TGTGCCAGCACCAGATCTGGGGCCAACGTCCTGACTTTC.

This clonotype was seen a handful of times. The rearrangement joins TRBV11-1 to TRBJ1-1; TRBD1 is a possible D gene (5 bases). Trimming pared 2 bases from V and 4 bases from J, leaving 11 bases between. CDR1 and CDR2 (germline): SGHAT, FQDESV (reference sequence). The CDR3 length is 14 residues. This chain's CDR3 is CASSLQGGATEAFF. DNA of the CDR3: TGTGCCAGCAGCTTACAGGGCGGCGCCACTGAAGCTTTCTTT. The full variable domain, with the rest looked up from reference TRBV11-1 and TRBJ1-1, is EAEVAQSPRYKITEKSQAVAFWCDPISGHATLYWYRQILGQGPELLVQFQDESVVDDSQLPKDRFSAERLKGVDSTLKIQPAELGDSAMYLCASSLQGGATEAFFGQGTRLTVV.

On this clonotype: It may be a read error: a sequence one base away is much more abundant. V and J are TRBV19 and TRBJ1-3; TRBD1 aligns across 11 bases. The germline V gene encodes CDR1 LNHDA and CDR2 SQIVND (reference sequence). The CDR3 is made up of 17 amino acids. V dropped 10 bases and J dropped 4; count of bases not matched to a gene: 15. In DNA, the CDR3 is TGTGCCAATACCGCCGGGACAGGGGGATCCTACGGAAACACCATATATTTT. This sequence encodes CANTAGTGGSYGNTIYF.

Only a few counts were recorded for this clonotype. V and J are TRBV5-1 and TRBJ1-1, with D possibly being TRBD1 (5 bases). V was cut by 0 bases and J by 0 bases, with 9 bases left in between. This CDR3 contains 15 residues. Germline V gene lookup returns CDR1 SGHRS and CDR2 YFSETQ. The CDR3 DNA follows: TGCGCCAGCAGCTTGGACCGGGGGTTGAACACTGAAGCTTTCTTT. This translates into CASSLDRGLNTEAFF.

By its share, this clonotype is medium-sized. The rearrangement joins TRBV6-1 to TRBJ1-5; D perhaps matches TRBD1 (5 bases). With 4 bases removed from V and 6 bases from J, the gap between germline ends came to 16 bases. Per germline, CDR1 MNHNS and CDR2 SASEGT. CDR3 length: 15 residues. The CDR3 loop is CASSGGGREGQPQHF. For the CDR3, the DNA is TGTGCCAGCAGTGGCGGGGGGAGGGAAGGTCAGCCCCAGCATTTT.

The chain links TRBV6-1 to TRBJ2-5; no definite D call. The CDR3 has 13 amino acids. V lost 1 base, J lost 5 bases, and 8 bases lay in between. The germline V gene has CDR1 MNHNS and CDR2 SASEGT. The CDR3 DNA sequence: TGTGCCAGCAGTGAAGGGGTCGGCGAGACCCAGTACTTC. This codes for CASSEGVGETQYF.

The chain employs TRBV30 and TRBJ1-6; weak D call: TRBD1 (6 bases). The V gene lost 1 base and the J gene lost 3 bases, with 10 bases spanning the gap. The CDR3 sequence is 15 residues long. Germline CDR1 is GTSNPN and CDR2 is SVGIG (reference sequence). CDR3 DNA sequence: TGTGCCTGGAGTGGGACAGTACGCTATAATTCACCCCTCCACTTT. Translating it yields CAWSGTVRYNSPLHF. The full variable domain, rest sourced from reference TRBV30 and TRBJ1-6, is SQTIHQWPATLVQPVGSPLSLECTVEGTSNPNLYWYRQAAGRGLQLLFYSVGIGQISSEVPQNLSASRPQDRQFILSSKKLLLSDSGFYLCAWSGTVRYNSPLHFGNGTRLTVT.

This clonotype is termed medium-sized. The DNA for the CDR3 is TGTGCCAGCAGTTTAAGAGGGTATGAGCAGTTCTTC. The encoded protein is CASSLRGYEQFF. This chain links TRBV28 with TRBJ2-1; D is perhaps TRBD2 (5 bases). The CDR3 consists of 12 residues. The V end was cut by 2 bases, the J end by 8 bases, with 7 bases between. Germline V gives CDR1 MDHEN, CDR2 SYDVKM.

The chain joins TRBV6-5 to TRBJ2-1; TRBD2 aligns across 13 bases. With 2 bases clipped from V and 6 bases from J, the junction kept 4 bases outside the gene matches. CDR1 MNHEY and CDR2 SVGAGI come from the germline V gene. CDR3 length equals 16 residues. The DNA for the CDR3 is TGTGCCAGCAGTTACGGGACTAGCGGGGCCCTCAATGAGCAGTTCTTC. It is translated as CASSYGTSGALNEQFF.

This sequence joins TRBV5-1 and TRBJ2-2, with 13 bases matching TRBD2. The germline gives CDR1 SGHRS, CDR2 YFSETQ. This CDR3 comprises 16 residues. After removal of 3 bases from V and 2 bases from J, the junction contained 1 base not matched to a gene. CDR3 residues: CASSWTSGGNTGELFF. Written as DNA, the CDR3 is TGCGCCAGCAGCTGGACTAGCGGGGGAAACACCGGGGAGCTGTTTTTT.

The rearrangement uses TRBV6-1 and TRBJ2-7; D possibly matches TRBD1 or TRBD2 (5 bases each). CDR1 and CDR2 from the germline V gene are MNHNS and SASEGT. The CDR3 extends over 12 amino acids. Trimming removed 9 bases at V and 2 bases at J, with 11 bases between. Written as DNA, the CDR3 is TGTGCCAGTAGGCAGGGAGCCTACGAGCAGTACTTC. This sequence encodes CASRQGAYEQYF.

The rearrangement joins TRBV7-3 to TRBJ1-2; D gene uncertain. This CDR3 comprises 14 residues. Germline V lookup: CDR1 SGHTA, CDR2 FQGTGA. The V and J ends lost 2 bases and 1 base respectively, with 8 bases between them. CDR3 DNA: TGTGCCAGCAGCTTAGACGGCAGTAACTATGGCTACACCTTC. It yields the protein CASSLDGSNYGYTF.

In its sample, this clonotype is medium-sized (0.01 to 0.1%). The chain has TRBV20-1 and TRBJ1-1; D gene uncertain. Germline loops: CDR1 DFQATT, CDR2 SNEGSKA (reference sequence). The CDR3 covers 11 residues. Trimming took 5 bases from V and 0 from J, leaving 4 bases between them. CDR3 sequence: CSAQVNTEAFF. CDR3 nucleotide sequence: TGCAGTGCTCAAGTGAACACTGAAGCTTTCTTT.

The chain's CDR3 is CASSTTSAKFTGELFF. The CDR3 region has the DNA TGCGCCAGCAGCACTACTAGCGCAAAATTCACCGGGGAGCTGTTTTTT. The chain uses TRBV5-1 and TRBJ2-2; TRBD2 aligns across 7 bases. The CDR3 totals 16 residues. V was clipped by 4 bases and J by 4 bases; unmatched bases: 10. CDR1 and CDR2 (germline): SGHRS, YFSETQ.

The chain uses TRBV20-1 and TRBJ2-4, with no clear D. Germline values: CDR1 DFQATT, CDR2 SNEGSKA (reference sequence). CDR3 length equals 13 residues. V dropped 3 bases and J dropped 0 bases, with 6 bases sitting between them. The CDR3 region has the DNA TGCAGTGCTAGTGGGCTAGCCAAAAACATTCAGTACTTC. Translation: CSASGLAKNIQYF.

The gene calls are TRBV21-1 and TRBJ1-5. TRBV21-1 is a pseudogene. The CDR3 is made up of 15 amino acids. The CDR3: CASSKVKFRNQSQHF. The CDR3 nucleotides read TGTGCCAGCAGCAAAGTTAAGTTTCGGAATCAGTCCCAGCATTTT.

By sample fraction, this clonotype is medium-sized. This chain connects TRBV15 to TRBJ1-4; D is unresolved. Trimming stripped 5 bases from V and 2 bases from J, with 6 bases between. There are 13 residues in the CDR3. CDR1 and CDR2 from the germline V gene are LNHNV and YYDKDF (reference sequence). CDR3 coding DNA: TGTGCCACCAGCCGGTCGACTAATGAAAAACTGTTTTTT. It specifies CATSRSTNEKLFF.

This sequence joins TRBV19 and TRBJ2-4; either TRBD1 or TRBD2 may supply D (6 bases each). Trimming took 3 bases from V and 0 from J, leaving 9 bases between them. The germline gives CDR1 LNHDA, CDR2 SQIVND (reference sequence). The CDR3 is made up of 15 amino acids. The CDR3 protein is CASSIGGVAKNIQYF. For the CDR3, the DNA is TGTGCCAGTAGTATCGGGGGCGTAGCCAAAAACATTCAGTACTTC.

The chain joins TRBV6-1 to TRBJ1-1; 9 bases match TRBD1. The V and J ends lost 5 bases and 6 bases, in that order; junction bases with no gene match: 10. This CDR3 is 15 amino acids long. The germline gives CDR1 MNHNS, CDR2 SASEGT. Written as DNA, the CDR3 is TGTGCCAGCAGTACCCCGACAGGGGGTCCGCCTGAAGCTTTCTTT. Translated: CASSTPTGGPPEAFF.

Judged by abundance, this clonotype is medium-sized. The chain carries TRBV30 and TRBJ2-3; D is undetermined. The germline V gene encodes CDR1 GTSNPN and CDR2 SVGIG (reference sequence). The CDR3 loop spans 11 amino acids. V was pared by 5 bases and J by 4 bases, with 7 bases between. The CDR3 coding sequence is TGTGCCTGGGGCCTGGCAGATACGCAGTATTTT. This sequence encodes CAWGLADTQYF. Supplemented by reference TRBV30 and TRBJ2-3, the full variable domain reads SQTIHQWPATLVQPVGSPLSLECTVEGTSNPNLYWYRQAAGRGLQLLFYSVGIGQISSEVPQNLSASRPQDRQFILSSKKLLLSDSGFYLCAWGLADTQYFGPGTRLTVL.

This sequence joins TRBV6-1 and TRBJ2-1, with TRBD2 as a possible D gene (7 bases). Between the trimmed V and J ends, which lost 5 bases and 7 bases, there was a span of 21 bases. The CDR3 covers 16 residues. The germline V gene encodes CDR1 MNHNS and CDR2 SASEGT. CDR3 protein: CASSHLWGGSGNEQFF. The CDR3 nucleotides read TGTGCCAGCAGTCACCTGTGGGGGGGCTCGGGGAATGAGCAGTTCTTC.